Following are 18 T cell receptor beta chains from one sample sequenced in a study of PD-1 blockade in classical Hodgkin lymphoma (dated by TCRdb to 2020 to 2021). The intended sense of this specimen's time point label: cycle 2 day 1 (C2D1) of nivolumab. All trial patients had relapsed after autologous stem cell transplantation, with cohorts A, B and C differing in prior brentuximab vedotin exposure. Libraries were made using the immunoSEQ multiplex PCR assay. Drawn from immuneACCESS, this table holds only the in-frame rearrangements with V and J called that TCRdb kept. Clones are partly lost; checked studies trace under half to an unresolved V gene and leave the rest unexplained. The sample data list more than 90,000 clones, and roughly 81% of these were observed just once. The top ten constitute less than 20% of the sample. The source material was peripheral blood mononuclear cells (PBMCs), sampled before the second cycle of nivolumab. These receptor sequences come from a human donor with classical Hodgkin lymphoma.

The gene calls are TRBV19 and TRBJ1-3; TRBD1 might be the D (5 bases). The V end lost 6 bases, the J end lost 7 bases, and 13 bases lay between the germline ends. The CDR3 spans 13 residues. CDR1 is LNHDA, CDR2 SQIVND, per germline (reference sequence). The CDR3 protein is CASSGSQGNTIYF. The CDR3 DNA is TGTGCCAGTAGCGGAAGCCAGGGCAACACCATATATTTT.

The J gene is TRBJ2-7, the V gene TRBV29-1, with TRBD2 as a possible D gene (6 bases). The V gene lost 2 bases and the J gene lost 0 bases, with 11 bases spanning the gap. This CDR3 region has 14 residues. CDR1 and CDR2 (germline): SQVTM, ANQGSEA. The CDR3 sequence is CSVEPGGASYEQYF. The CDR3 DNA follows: TGCAGCGTTGAACCAGGCGGGGCCTCCTACGAGCAGTACTTC.

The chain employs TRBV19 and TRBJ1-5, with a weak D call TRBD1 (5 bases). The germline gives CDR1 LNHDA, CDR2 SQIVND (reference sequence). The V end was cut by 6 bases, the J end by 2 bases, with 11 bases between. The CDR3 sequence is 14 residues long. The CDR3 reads CASRVIGGNQPQHF. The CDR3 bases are TGTGCCAGTAGGGTAATAGGGGGCAATCAGCCCCAGCATTTT.

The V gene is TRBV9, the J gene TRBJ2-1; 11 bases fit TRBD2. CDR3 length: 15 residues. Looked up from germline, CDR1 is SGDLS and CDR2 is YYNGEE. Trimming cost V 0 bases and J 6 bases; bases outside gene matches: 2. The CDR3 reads CASSVGGTSGNEQFF. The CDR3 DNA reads TGTGCCAGCAGCGTAGGGGGGACTAGCGGCAATGAGCAGTTCTTC.

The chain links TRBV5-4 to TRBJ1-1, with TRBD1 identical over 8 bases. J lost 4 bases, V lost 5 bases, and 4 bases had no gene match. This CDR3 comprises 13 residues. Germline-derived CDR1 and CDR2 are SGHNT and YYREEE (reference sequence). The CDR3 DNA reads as TGTGCCAGCAGTATGGGACAGGTCACTGAAGCTTTCTTT. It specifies CASSMGQVTEAFF.

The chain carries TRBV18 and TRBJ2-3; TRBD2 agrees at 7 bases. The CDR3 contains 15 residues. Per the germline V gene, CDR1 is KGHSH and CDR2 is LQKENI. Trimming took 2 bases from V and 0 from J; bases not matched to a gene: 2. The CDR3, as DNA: TGTGCCAGCTCACCAAGTAGCGGGAGCACAGATACGCAGTATTTT. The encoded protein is CASSPSSGSTDTQYF.

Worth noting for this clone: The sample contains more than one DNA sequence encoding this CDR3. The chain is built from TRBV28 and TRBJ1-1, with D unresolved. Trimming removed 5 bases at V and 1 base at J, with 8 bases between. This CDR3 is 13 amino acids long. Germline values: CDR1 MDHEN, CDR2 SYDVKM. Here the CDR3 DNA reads TGTGCCAGCAGTCCCCCAGGGAACACTGAAGCTTTCTTT. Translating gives CASSPPGNTEAFF.

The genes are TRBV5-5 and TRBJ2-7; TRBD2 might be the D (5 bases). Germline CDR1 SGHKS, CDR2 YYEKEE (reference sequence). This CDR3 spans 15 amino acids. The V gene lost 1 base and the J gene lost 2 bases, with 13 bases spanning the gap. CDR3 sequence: CASSLSGGPTYEQYF. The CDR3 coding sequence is TGTGCCAGCAGCTTGAGCGGCGGGCCTACCTACGAGCAGTACTTC.

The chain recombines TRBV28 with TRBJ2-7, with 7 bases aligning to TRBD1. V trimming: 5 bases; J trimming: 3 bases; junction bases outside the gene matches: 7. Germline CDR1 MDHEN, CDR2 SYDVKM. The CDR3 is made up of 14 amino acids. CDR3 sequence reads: CASSKPQGIYEQYF. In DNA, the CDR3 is TGTGCCAGCAGTAAACCACAGGGGATCTACGAGCAGTACTTC.

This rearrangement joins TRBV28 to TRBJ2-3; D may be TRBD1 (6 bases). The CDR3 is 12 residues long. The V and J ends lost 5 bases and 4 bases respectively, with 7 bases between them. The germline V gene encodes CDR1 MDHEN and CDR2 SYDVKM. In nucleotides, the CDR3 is TGTGCCAGCAGTGGGGGCGCAGATACGCAGTATTTT. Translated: CASSGGADTQYF.

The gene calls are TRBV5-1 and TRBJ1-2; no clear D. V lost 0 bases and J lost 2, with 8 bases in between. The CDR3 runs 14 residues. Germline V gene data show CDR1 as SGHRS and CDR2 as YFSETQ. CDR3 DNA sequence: TGCGCCAGCAGCTTGGGTCAGGCCAACTATGGCTACACCTTC. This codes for CASSLGQANYGYTF.

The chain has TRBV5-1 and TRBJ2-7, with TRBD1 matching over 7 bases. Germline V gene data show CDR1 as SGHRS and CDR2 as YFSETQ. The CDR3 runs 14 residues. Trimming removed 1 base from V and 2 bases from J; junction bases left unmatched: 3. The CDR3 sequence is CASSLRQGTYEQYF. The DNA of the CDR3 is TGCGCCAGCAGCTTGCGACAGGGAACCTACGAGCAGTACTTC. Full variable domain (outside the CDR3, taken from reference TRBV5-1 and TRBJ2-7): KAGVTQTPRYLIKTRGQQVTLSCSPISGHRSVSWYQQTPGQGLQFLFEYFSETQRNKGNFPGRFSGRQFSNSRSEMNVSTLELGDSALYLCASSLRQGTYEQYFGPGTRLTVT.

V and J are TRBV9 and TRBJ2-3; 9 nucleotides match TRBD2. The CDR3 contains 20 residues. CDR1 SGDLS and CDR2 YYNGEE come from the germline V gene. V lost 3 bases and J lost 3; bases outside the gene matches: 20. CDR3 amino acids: CASSAGGGLAPLKKTDTQYF. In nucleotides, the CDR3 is TGTGCCAGCAGCGCCGGGGGGGGACTAGCACCCCTCAAGAAGACAGATACGCAGTATTTT.

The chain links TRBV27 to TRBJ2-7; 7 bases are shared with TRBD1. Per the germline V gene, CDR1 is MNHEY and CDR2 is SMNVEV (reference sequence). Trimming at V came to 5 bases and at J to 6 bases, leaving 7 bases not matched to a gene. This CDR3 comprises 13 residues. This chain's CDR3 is CASSQTGAGEQYF. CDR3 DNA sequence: TGTGCCAGCAGTCAAACAGGGGCCGGCGAGCAGTACTTC.

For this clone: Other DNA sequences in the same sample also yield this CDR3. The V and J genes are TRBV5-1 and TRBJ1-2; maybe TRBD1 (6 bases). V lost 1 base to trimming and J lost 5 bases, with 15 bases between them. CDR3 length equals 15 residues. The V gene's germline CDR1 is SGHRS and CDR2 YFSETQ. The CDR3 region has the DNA TGCGCCAGCAGCTTGCGGGACACGGGACCTTATGGCTACACCTTC. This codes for CASSLRDTGPYGYTF. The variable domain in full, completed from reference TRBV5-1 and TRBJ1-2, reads KAGVTQTPRYLIKTRGQQVTLSCSPISGHRSVSWYQQTPGQGLQFLFEYFSETQRNKGNFPGRFSGRQFSNSRSEMNVSTLELGDSALYLCASSLRDTGPYGYTFGSGTRLTVV.

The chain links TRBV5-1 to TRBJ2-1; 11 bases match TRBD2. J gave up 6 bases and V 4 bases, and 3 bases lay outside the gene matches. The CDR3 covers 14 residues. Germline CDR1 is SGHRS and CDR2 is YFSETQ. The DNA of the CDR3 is TGCGCCAGCAGCGGGGGACTAGCGGCCAATGAGCAGTTCTTC. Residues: CASSGGLAANEQFF.

CDR3 loop: CAWNGQGNYGYTF. In DNA form, the CDR3 reads TGTGCCTGGAACGGACAGGGGAACTATGGCTACACCTTC. V and J are TRBV30 and TRBJ1-2; 9 bases line up with TRBD1. Trimming cost V 4 bases and J 2 bases; bases outside gene matches: 2. Per the germline V gene, CDR1 is GTSNPN and CDR2 is SVGIG (reference sequence). This CDR3 has 13 residues.

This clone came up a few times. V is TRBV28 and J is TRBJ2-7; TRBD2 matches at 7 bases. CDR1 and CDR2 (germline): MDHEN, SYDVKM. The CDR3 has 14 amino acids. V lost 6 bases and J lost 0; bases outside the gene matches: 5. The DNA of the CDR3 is TGTGCCAGCAGGTGGGGAGGGAGCTCCTACGAGCAGTACTTC. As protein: CASRWGGSSYEQYF.